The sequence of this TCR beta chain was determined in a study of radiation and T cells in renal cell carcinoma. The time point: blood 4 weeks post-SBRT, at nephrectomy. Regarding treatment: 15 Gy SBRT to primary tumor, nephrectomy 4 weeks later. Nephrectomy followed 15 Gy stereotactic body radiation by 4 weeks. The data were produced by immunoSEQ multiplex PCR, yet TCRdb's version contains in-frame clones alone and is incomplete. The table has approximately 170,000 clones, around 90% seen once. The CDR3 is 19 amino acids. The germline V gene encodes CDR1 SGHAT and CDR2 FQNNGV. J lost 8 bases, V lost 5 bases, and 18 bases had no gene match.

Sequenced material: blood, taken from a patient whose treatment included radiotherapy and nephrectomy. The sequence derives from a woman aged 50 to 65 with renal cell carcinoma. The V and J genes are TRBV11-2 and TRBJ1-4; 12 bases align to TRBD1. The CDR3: CASSRGFGGAGTGGEKLFF. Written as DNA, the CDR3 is TGTGCCAGCAGCCGAGGGTTCGGTGGGGCCGGGACAGGGGGCGAAAAACTGTTTTTT.